This is a list of T cell receptor beta chains from one sample in a study of T cells in Graves' hyperthyroidism and ophthalmopathy. TCRdb re-called the multiplex PCR reads with MiXCR, one entry per CDR3 protein. Of roughly 660,000 distinct CDR3 sequences in the sample, roughly a sixth were seen once. Sequenced sample: blood. The receptors shown here come from a man over 45 with Graves' hyperthyroidism. Both conserved end residues are part of each CDR3. Fields, in order: clone size, J gene, V gene, D gene, CDR3 protein, CDR3 DNA. D genes are given only for firm matches. Not all rows give a size; the values are once, few, many and, for expanded clones, a class.

>few|TRBJ2-7|TRBV11-2|TRBD2
CASSSPASGRPEQYF
TGTGCCAGCAGCTCCCCGGCTAGCGGGAGGCCCGAGCAGTACTTC
>many|TRBJ2-3|TRBV2|.
CASSALDWPTDTQYF
TGTGCCAGCAGTGCCCTGGACTGGCCCACAGATACGCAGTATTTT
>.|TRBJ2-2|TRBV9|.
CASSVRVPGTGELFF
TGTGCCAGCAGCGTTCGGGTCCCGGGCACCGGGGAGCTGTTTTTT
>few|TRBJ2-5|TRBV3-2|.
CASSSRAGQETQYF
TGTGCCAGCAGCTCGCGAGCGGGGCAAGAGACCCAGTACTTC
>.|TRBJ1-5|TRBV28|.
CASSLLGRWGTEPQHF
TGTGCCAGCAGTTTATTGGGACGGTGGGGTACGGAGCCCCAGCATTTT
>many|TRBJ2-5|TRBV20-1|TRBD2
CSARRWGGVDETQYF
TGCAGTGCTAGGCGGTGGGGGGGAGTAGATGAGACCCAGTACTTC
>.|TRBJ1-2|TRBV5-1|.
CASSLDAGGDRGYTF
TGCGCCAGCAGCTTGGACGCGGGCGGTGATCGTGGCTACACCTTC
>many|TRBJ2-7|TRBV28|.
CASRRGSSYEQYF
TGTGCCAGCAGGCGGGGATCCTCCTACGAGCAGTACTTC
>.|TRBJ2-1|TRBV7-9|TRBD1
CASSRTGQGVNEQFF
TGTGCCAGCAGTAGGACGGGACAGGGCGTCAATGAGCAGTTCTTC
>many|TRBJ2-5|TRBV7-8|.
CASSFTVSETQYF
TGTGCCAGCAGCTTTACAGTATCGGAGACCCAGTACTTC
>many|TRBJ2-1|TRBV12-5|TRBD1
CASGPQGAQYNEQFF
TGTGCTAGTGGTCCCCAGGGGGCACAGTACAATGAGCAGTTCTTC
>few|TRBJ1-2|TRBV18|.
CASSPPFVAHGYTF
TGTGCCAGCTCACCACCGTTCGTGGCCCATGGCTACACCTTC
>many|TRBJ1-6|TRBV20-1|TRBD1
CSAEHRGNSPLHF
TGCAGTGCGGAGCACAGGGGTAATTCACCCCTCCACTTT
>many|TRBJ2-7|TRBV6-1|TRBD1
CASRLDRASSYEQYF
TGTGCCAGCAGATTAGACAGGGCCAGCTCCTACGAGCAGTACTTC
>few|TRBJ1-3|TRBV28|TRBD1
CASSSYDRGAGNTIYF
TGTGCCAGCAGTTCGTACGACAGGGGGGCTGGAAACACCATATATTTT
>.|TRBJ2-3|TRBV15|.
CATRVSGSTDTQYF
TGTGCCACCCGAGTAAGCGGTAGCACAGATACGCAGTATTTT
>.|TRBJ1-2|TRBV27|.
CASSLFLGAEGYTF
TGTGCCAGCAGTCTCTTTCTTGGGGCAGAGGGCTACACCTTC
>many|TRBJ2-7|TRBV20-1|TRBD2
CSAERGLAGKGNEQYF
TGCAGTGCCGAGAGAGGGTTAGCGGGAAAAGGGAACGAGCAGTACTTC
>few|TRBJ2-1|TRBV24-1|TRBD2
CATSDWTSGFSYNEQFF
TGTGCCACCAGTGATTGGACTAGCGGGTTCTCCTACAATGAGCAGTTCTTC
>.|TRBJ2-6|TRBV20-1|TRBD2
CSASLGLAGLHPSGANVLTF
TGCAGTGCTTCGCTCGGACTAGCGGGGTTACACCCCTCTGGGGCCAACGTCCTGACTTTC
>.|TRBJ2-5|TRBV28|TRBD2
CASSFLDGGKETQYF
TGTGCCAGCAGTTTCCTCGACGGGGGGAAAGAGACCCAGTACTTC
>many|TRBJ2-7|TRBV6-1|TRBD1
CASTPRRDRGYEQYF
TGTGCCAGCACCCCCCGGCGGGACAGGGGCTACGAGCAGTACTTC
>few|TRBJ2-7|TRBV7-9|TRBD2
CASSLVSGRHYEQYF
TGTGCCAGCAGCTTAGTTAGCGGGAGACATTACGAGCAGTACTTC
>.|TRBJ2-1|TRBV7-2|.
CASSLETRGSYNEQFF
TGTGCCAGCAGCTTAGAAACCCGTGGGTCCTACAATGAGCAGTTCTTC